This T cell receptor beta chain was captured by sequencing in a study of read filtering for tumor transcriptome and immune sequencing. For the study at large: RNA-seq yielded only about 75 to 1,400 TCR reads, IR-seq about 4.05 to 10.27 million.

The library was built from roughly 400 ng RNA with molecular barcoded adaptors for alpha/delta and beta/gamma chains. MiXCR, run by TCRdb on the reads, gives a single entry per CDR3 protein. Of 57,000 or so distinct CDR3 sequences listed, about a fifth are singletons. General study findings and limits: Correlation between methods rose after single-read clonotypes were removed.

This clonotype has more than one count but fewer than ten. Antigen unknown. With 0 bases removed from V and 10 bases from J, the gap between germline ends came to 12 bases. CDR1 is SGHVS and CDR2 is FQNEAQ in the germline V gene. The CDR3 totals 13 residues. The specimen sequenced was a population of CD138-negative cells sorted from bone marrow. V is TRBV7-8 and J is TRBJ1-1; D uncertain. This sequence was found in a donor at least 40 years old with multiple myeloma. The CDR3 nucleotides read TGTGCCAGCAGCTTAGCCCTTGGTTCAGGAGCTTTCTTT. Its translation: CASSLALGSGAFF. Drawing the rest from reference TRBV7-8 and TRBJ1-1, the complete variable domain is GAGVSQSPRYKVAKRGQDVALRCDPISGHVSLFWYQQALGQGPEFLTYFQNEAQLDKSGLPSDRFFAERPEGSVSTLKIQRTQQEDSAVYLCASSLALGSGAFFGQGTRLTVV.